This T cell receptor delta chain was sequenced during a study of gamma-delta T cells after stem cell transplantation. This clone occurred a few times. Its ends do not fully match the called genes, so a read error is possible. In the same sample, other DNA sequences code for this CDR3. TCRdb made new clone calls on the RT-PCR reads using CATT. The profile shows 15,000 to 19,000 delta-chain clones, 9% to 9.5% of them singletons. In germline, CDR1 is GEAIGNYY, CDR2 EKD. The CDR3 has 20 amino acids. The receptor was derived from a human donor. It is not recorded whose cells these are; they may come from a transplant donor. The sample was gamma-delta T cells. V is TRDV2 and J is TRDJ1, with D possibly being TRDD2 or TRDD3 (5 bases each). CDR3 sequence: CACDTLPSRAGCSYTDTLIF. The CDR3 DNA is TGTGCCTGTGACACTCTCCCTTCTCGGGCTGGGTGCTCTTACACCGATACACTCATCTTT.